Given below is one T cell receptor (beta chain) in context. The table came from immunoSEQ multiplex PCR; TCRdb's copy has only in-frame clones and leaves some out. Among approximately 2.3 million clones, 80% to 95% were seen once, and the ten largest hold 0.39%. This record comes from a study of shared clonotypes between healthy human individuals. The TCR was taken from a man aged 18 to 29 in good health. Some clones in this sample may be carry-over from other donors' samples. The sequenced sample was naive CD4+ T cells from PBMCs. Sample subset: CD45RA+ positively selected.

In DNA, the CDR3 is TGTGCCAGCTCACGGGGGCTAGCGGGAGCCAGGACCTACGAGCAGTACTTC. Translated: CASSRGLAGARTYEQYF. The chain recombines TRBV5-4 with TRBJ2-7; 10 bases are shared with TRBD2. This CDR3 has 17 residues. Per the germline V gene, CDR1 is SGHNT and CDR2 is YYREEE (reference sequence). The ends lost 7 bases at V and 2 bases at J; junction bases unmatched: 15.